Listed below are T cell receptor beta chains from one sample, sequenced in a study of blood T cell repertoires in COVID-19. Sequencing was performed with immunoSEQ multiplex PCR; in TCRdb, only in-frame clones are kept and a portion is missing. The sample yields some 26,000 clones, about 89% seen once. Material for sequencing was peripheral blood. These receptors were collected from a human donor in a cohort sampled during active COVID-19. Both conserved end residues are part of each CDR3. A D gene is named only where the DNA matches it firmly. Clone size, where shown, is once, few, many, or a class for clones that have expanded.

abundance	j_gene	d_gene	v_gene	CDR3nt	CDR3aa
.	TRBJ2-5	TRBD2	TRBV2	TGTGCCAGCAGGGTGGGGGCTAGCGGGGGATCCCAAGAGACCCAGTACTTC	CASRVGASGGSQETQYF
.	TRBJ1-2	TRBD1	TRBV7-9	TGTGCCAGCAGCTTAGCGTGGACAGGGGGTTGGCATGGCTACACCTTC	CASSLAWTGGWHGYTF
.	TRBJ1-2	.	TRBV6-5	TGTGCCCTGACTTTACAGGAGACGGTCTATGGCTACACCTTC	CALTLQETVYGYTF
few	TRBJ1-1	TRBD1	TRBV12-3/TRBV12-4	TGTGCCAGCAGTTACACAGGGGACACTGAAGCTTTCTTT	CASSYTGDTEAFF
.	TRBJ1-5	.	TRBV5-5	TGTGCCAGCAGCTTATTATGGGGGCTTGATCAGCCCCAGCATTTT	CASSLLWGLDQPQHF
.	TRBJ1-6	TRBD1	TRBV2	TGTGCCAGCAGTACTTGGACAGGGGGCCGGAGGGATAATTCACCCCTCCACTTT	CASSTWTGGRRDNSPLHF
.	TRBJ2-3	.	TRBV6-5	TGTGCCAGCAGTTACTACGGGGAGGATACGCAGTATTTT	CASSYYGEDTQYF
.	TRBJ2-5	.	TRBV9	TGTGCCAGCAGCGTAACGAGACTTCAGGGAGAGACCCAGTACTTC	CASSVTRLQGETQYF
.	TRBJ2-7	.	TRBV10-2	TGCGCCAGCAGTGGGACTTCAGGAGGGACGCCCTACGAGCAGTACTTC	CASSGTSGGTPYEQYF
.	TRBJ2-3	TRBD2	TRBV7-3	TGTGCCAGCAGCTTTACTAGCGGGGGGGCCGATGGTACGCAGTATTTT	CASSFTSGGADGTQYF
.	TRBJ2-3	TRBD1	TRBV19	TGTGCCAGTAACCCCGGACAGGTCACAGATACGCAGTATTTT	CASNPGQVTDTQYF
.	TRBJ1-1	TRBD1	TRBV2	TGTGCCAGCAGCTCACAGGGGCCCATGAACACTGAAGCTTTCTTT	CASSSQGPMNTEAFF